The clone carrying this T cell receptor (beta chain) was recorded many times. Unique molecular identifiers were used in preparing the TCRbeta library. MiXCR, applied by TCRdb to the PCR reads, yields one record per CDR3 protein. The data show roughly 200,000 distinct CDR3 sequences, with around 6.8% seen just once and 3% to 3.5% held by the top ten. This sample was included in a study of T-cell reconstitution after alpha-beta-depleted transplantation in children. Germline V gene lookup returns CDR1 SGHRS and CDR2 YFSETQ. Trimming cost V 0 bases and J 0 bases, with 10 bases left between them. This CDR3 has 16 amino acids.

This receptor was taken from a human donor who donated a stem cell graft to a child with Wiskott-Aldrich syndrome. V and J are TRBV5-1 and TRBJ2-1; D ambiguous. The material was PBMCs from the stem cell graft donor, obtained from the stem cell graft. DNA of the CDR3: TGCGCCAGCAGCTTGGGCGCCTCCCCCTCCTACAATGAGCAGTTCTTC. It yields the protein CASSLGASPSYNEQFF.